These 6 T cell receptor beta chains came from one sample sequenced in a study of blood T cell repertoires in COVID-19. The data were produced by immunoSEQ multiplex PCR, yet TCRdb's version contains in-frame clones alone and is incomplete. This sample yields some 160,000 clones, of which roughly four fifths are seen a single time; roughly 11% belongs to the top ten. The sample comprised peripheral blood. These receptors originate from a man aged 70 or older with active or convalescent COVID-19.

The rearrangement uses TRBV18 and TRBJ1-1, with TRBD1 as a possible D gene (5 bases). The CDR3 is 15 amino acids. V was cut by 2 bases and J by 5 bases, with 15 bases left in between. CDR1 and CDR2 (germline): KGHSH, LQKENI. CDR3 loop: CASSPVSQGLTEAFF. In nucleotides, the CDR3 is TGTGCCAGCTCACCAGTGTCCCAGGGTCTAACTGAAGCTTTCTTT. Using reference TRBV18 and TRBJ1-1 for the parts outside the CDR3, the full variable domain is NAGVMQNPRHLVRRRGQEARLRCSPMKGHSHVYWYRQLPEEGLKFMVYLQKENIIDESGMPKERFSAEFPKEGPSILRIQQVVRGDSAAYFCASSPVSQGLTEAFFGQGTRLTVV.

This chain links TRBV5-1 with TRBJ1-5, with a weak D call TRBD1 (5 bases). This CDR3 comprises 14 residues. V was cut by 3 bases and J by 2 bases, with 9 bases left in between. CDR1 and CDR2 (germline): SGHRS, YFSETQ. The CDR3, as DNA: TGCGCCAGCAGCTCGGGGGTCGGCAATCAGCCCCAGCATTTT. Residues: CASSSGVGNQPQHF.

V gene TRBV7-2 combines with J gene TRBJ1-2; perhaps TRBD1 as D (5 bases). This CDR3 region has 14 residues. Germline-derived CDR1 and CDR2 are SGHTA and FQGNSA. V shed 4 bases and J shed 7 bases, with 16 bases lying between them. The CDR3 sequence is CASSYRDSNSGYTF. Written as DNA, the CDR3 is TGTGCCAGCAGCTATCGGGACTCCAACAGTGGCTACACCTTC.

The V call is TRBV6-2 or TRBV6-3, the J call TRBJ1-2; D is unclear. This CDR3 has 14 residues. Germline values: CDR1 MNHEY, CDR2 SVGEGT. Deletions cut 5 bases from V and 8 bases from J, with 18 bases between. The CDR3 protein is CASSILTRTFGYTF. The CDR3 bases are TGTGCCAGCAGTATCCTGACGCGGACTTTCGGCTACACCTTC.

V is TRBV2 and J is TRBJ2-1; 10 bases fit TRBD1. Germline loops: CDR1 SNHLY, CDR2 FYNNEI. V was pared by 5 bases and J by 5 bases, with 3 bases of the junction left unmatched. CDR3 length equals 14 residues. CDR3 protein: CASSKDRGNNEQFF. The CDR3 nucleotides are TGTGCCAGCAGTAAGGACAGGGGGAACAATGAGCAGTTCTTC.

This chain joins TRBV6-5 and TRBJ2-7; 8 bases align to TRBD1. J lost 1 base, V lost 7 bases, and 3 bases had no gene match. CDR3 length: 13 amino acids. Germline V gives CDR1 MNHEY, CDR2 SVGAGI. The CDR3 loop reads CASTGQASYEQYF. For the CDR3, the DNA is TGTGCCAGCACGGGACAGGCTTCCTACGAGCAGTACTTC.